This TCR beta chain was sequenced in a study of T cell repertoires in cytomegalovirus infection (dated by TCRdb to the late 2010s). Study-wide context: Alongside well-studied HLA-B-restricted epitopes, the peptide stimulations were aimed at recently identified HLA-C-restricted CMV epitopes, whose presentation resists viral immunomodulation. The HLA type of each donor mattered for the analysis, because public TCR beta signatures pointed to carriage of CMV infection along with the matching HLA type. Study-level results and caveats: The ex vivo response was dominated by HLA-C-restricted CMV-specific TCR beta clonotypes, and the single most frequent clonotype in two of eight donors was supplied by these HLA-C-restricted clonotypes. Cumulative frequency of public TCR beta family members discriminated carriers of CMV infection plus the relevant HLA type in this cohort and an independent roughly 330-donor cohort.

About this clonotype: Its antigen has not been determined. The record has no base qualities; no much larger clone is one base away.

Sequenced on an Illumina HiSeq 1500. TCRdb reprocessing: public reads trimmed at Q25 with fastp, clones called with MiXCR, in-frame beta chains kept. Entries are consolidated by CDR3 protein sequence, retaining the most common genes and DNA. Present in this sample are under 500,000 distinct CDR3 sequences, roughly 46% of which were seen just once. Of the sample, roughly two fifths is held by the ten largest clones. The treatment or condition label, read with the paper, signifies: in vitro stimulation with specific CMV peptide epitopes to enrich CMV-specific T cells. From V the trimming removes 3 bases and from J it removes 7 bases, while the gene matches leave 10 bases of the junction unaccounted for. Including the terminal cysteine and phenylalanine, the CDR3 comprises 16 residues. Kept here is only the CDR3 DNA, which spans 48 bases and is read in frame from base 1. CDR1 and CDR2 are read off the germline V gene as KGHSH and LQKENI.

The chain was built from TRBV18 and TRBJ2-1, and 9 junctional nucleotides match TRBD2. The clonotype was recovered from a human donor in good health (CMV status not recorded). Some clones in this sample may be carry-over from other donors' samples. This specimen consisted of cultured PBMCs, obtained from culture after CMV antigen stimulation. The DNA sequence is TGTGCCAGCTCACCTTCTGGCGGGAGGGCCCATAATGAGCAGTTCTTC. Its protein reads: CASSPSGGRAHNEQFF.